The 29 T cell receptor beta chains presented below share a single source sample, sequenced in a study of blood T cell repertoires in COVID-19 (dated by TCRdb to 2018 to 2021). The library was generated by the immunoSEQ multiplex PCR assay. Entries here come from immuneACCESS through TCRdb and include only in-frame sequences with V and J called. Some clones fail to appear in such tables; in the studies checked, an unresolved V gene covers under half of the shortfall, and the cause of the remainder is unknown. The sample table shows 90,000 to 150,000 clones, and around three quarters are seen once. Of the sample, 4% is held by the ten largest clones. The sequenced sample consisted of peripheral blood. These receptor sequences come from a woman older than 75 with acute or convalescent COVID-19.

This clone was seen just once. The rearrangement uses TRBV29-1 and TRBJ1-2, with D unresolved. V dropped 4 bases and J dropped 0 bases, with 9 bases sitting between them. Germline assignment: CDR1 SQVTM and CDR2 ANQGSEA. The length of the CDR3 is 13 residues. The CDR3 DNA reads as TGCAGCGTTGTATCTAATCCTAACTATGGCTACACCTTC. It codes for CSVVSNPNYGYTF. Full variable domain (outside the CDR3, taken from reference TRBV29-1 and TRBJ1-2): SAVISQKPSRDICQRGTSLTIQCQVDSQVTMMFWYRQQPGQSLTLIATANQGSEATYESGFVIDKFPISRPNLTFSTLTVSNMSPEDSSIYLCSVVSNPNYGYTFGSGTRLTVV.

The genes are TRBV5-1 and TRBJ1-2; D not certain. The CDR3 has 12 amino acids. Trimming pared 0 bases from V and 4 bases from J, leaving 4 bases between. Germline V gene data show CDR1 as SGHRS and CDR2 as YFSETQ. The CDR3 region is CASSLGSYGYTF. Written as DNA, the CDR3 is TGCGCCAGCAGCTTGGGCAGCTATGGCTACACCTTC.

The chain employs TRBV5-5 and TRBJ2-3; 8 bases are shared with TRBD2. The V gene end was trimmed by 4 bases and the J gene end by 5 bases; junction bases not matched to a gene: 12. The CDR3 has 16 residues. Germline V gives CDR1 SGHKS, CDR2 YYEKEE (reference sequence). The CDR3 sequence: CASSPPESGSGDTQYF. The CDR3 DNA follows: TGTGCCAGCAGCCCCCCGGAAAGCGGGAGCGGAGATACGCAGTATTTT.

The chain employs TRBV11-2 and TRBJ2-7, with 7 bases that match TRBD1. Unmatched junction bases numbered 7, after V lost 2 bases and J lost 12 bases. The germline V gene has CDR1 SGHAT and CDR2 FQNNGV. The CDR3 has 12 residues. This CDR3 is CASSLQQGRRYF. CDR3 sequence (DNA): TGTGCCAGCAGCTTACAACAGGGGAGACGGTACTTC. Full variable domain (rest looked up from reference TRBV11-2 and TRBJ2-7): EAGVAQSPRYKIIEKRQSVAFWCNPISGHATLYWYQQILGQGPKLLIQFQNNGVVDDSQLPKDRFSAERLKGVDSTLKIQPAKLEDSAVYLCASSLQQGRRYFGPGTRLTVT.

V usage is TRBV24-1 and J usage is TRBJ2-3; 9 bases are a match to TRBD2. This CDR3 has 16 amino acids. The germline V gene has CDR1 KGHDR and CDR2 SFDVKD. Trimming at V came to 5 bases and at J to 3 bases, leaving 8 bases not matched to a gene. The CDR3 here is CATSGGRALGTDTQYF. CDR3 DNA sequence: TGTGCCACCAGTGGCGGGAGGGCCCTCGGGACAGATACGCAGTATTTT.

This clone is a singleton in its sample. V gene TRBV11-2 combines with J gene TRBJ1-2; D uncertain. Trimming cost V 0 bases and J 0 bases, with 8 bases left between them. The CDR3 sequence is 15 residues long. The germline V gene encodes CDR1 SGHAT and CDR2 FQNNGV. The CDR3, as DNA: TGTGCCAGCAGCTTAGATTCCACAGCTAACTATGGCTACACCTTC. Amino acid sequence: CASSLDSTANYGYTF.

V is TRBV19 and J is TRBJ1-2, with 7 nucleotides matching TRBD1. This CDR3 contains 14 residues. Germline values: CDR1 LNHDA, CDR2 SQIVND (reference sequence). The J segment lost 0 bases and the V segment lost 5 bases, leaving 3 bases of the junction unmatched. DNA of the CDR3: TGTGCCAGTAGTCCAGGGACAGCTAACTATGGCTACACCTTC. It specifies CASSPGTANYGYTF.

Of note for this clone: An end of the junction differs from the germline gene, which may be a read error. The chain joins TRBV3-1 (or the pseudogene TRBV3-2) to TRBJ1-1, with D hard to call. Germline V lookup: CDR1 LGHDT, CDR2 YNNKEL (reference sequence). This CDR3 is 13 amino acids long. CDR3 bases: TGTGCCAGCACCCAAAACAGTGACACTGAAGCTTTCTTT. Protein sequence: CASTQNSDTEAFF.

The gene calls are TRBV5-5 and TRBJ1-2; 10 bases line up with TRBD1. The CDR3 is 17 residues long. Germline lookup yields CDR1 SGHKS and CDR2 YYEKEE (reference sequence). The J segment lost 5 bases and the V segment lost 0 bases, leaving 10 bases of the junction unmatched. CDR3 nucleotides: TGTGCCAGCAGCTTGGGGGCCGACAGGGGGCAGGTATATGGCTACACCTTC. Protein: CASSLGADRGQVYGYTF.

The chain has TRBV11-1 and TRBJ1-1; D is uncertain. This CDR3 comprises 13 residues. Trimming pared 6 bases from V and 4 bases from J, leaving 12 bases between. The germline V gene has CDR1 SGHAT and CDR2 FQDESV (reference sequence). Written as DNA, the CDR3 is TGTGCCAGCAGTCTTGAGGTGGGCACTGAAGCTTTCTTT. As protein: CASSLEVGTEAFF.

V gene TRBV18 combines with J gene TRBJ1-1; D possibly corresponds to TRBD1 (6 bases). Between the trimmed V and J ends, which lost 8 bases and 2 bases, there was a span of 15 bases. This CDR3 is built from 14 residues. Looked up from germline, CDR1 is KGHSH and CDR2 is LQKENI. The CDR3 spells CASTPGTINTEAFF. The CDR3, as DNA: TGTGCCAGCACCCCTGGGACAATTAACACTGAAGCTTTCTTT.

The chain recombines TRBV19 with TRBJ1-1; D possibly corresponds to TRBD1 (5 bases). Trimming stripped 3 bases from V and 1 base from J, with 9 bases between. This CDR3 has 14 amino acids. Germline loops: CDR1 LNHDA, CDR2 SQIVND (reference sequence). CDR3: CASSIIRENTEAFF. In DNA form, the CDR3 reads TGTGCCAGTAGTATCATCAGGGAGAACACTGAAGCTTTCTTT.

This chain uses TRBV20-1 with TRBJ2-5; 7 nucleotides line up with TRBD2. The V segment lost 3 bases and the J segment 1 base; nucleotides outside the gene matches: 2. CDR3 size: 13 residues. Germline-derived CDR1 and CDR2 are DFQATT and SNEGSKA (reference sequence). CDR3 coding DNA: TGCAGTGCTAGTCCTAGCGGCCAAGAGACCCAGTACTTC. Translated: CSASPSGQETQYF.

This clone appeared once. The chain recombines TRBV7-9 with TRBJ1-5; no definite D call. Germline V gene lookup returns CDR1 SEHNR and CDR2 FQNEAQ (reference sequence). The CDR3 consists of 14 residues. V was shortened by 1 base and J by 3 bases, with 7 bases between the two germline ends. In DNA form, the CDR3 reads TGTGCCAGCAGCTTAGGCGCGGCCAATCAGCCCCAGCATTTT. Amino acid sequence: CASSLGAANQPQHF.

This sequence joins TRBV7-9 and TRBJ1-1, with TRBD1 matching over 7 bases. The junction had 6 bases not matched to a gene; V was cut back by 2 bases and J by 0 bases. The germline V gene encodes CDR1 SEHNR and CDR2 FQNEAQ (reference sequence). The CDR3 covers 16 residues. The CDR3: CASSLRGGELNTEAFF. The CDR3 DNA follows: TGTGCCAGCAGCTTAAGAGGGGGCGAATTGAACACTGAAGCTTTCTTT.

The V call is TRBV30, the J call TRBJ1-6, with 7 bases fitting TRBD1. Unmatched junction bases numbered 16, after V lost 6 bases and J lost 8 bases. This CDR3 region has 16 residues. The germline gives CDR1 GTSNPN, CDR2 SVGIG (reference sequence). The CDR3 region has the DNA TGTGCCTGTCGTGTTGGAGGGGGCGCAATGGATTCACCCCTCCACTTT. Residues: CACRVGGGAMDSPLHF.

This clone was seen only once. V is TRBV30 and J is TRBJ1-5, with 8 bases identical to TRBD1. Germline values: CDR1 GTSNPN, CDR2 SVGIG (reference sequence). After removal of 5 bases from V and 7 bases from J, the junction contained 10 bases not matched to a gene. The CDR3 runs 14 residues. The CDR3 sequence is CAWDRTGSGQPQHF. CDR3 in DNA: TGTGCCTGGGATAGGACAGGGTCAGGGCAGCCCCAGCATTTT.

The CDR3 loop reads CASSMLARRENSPLHF. CDR3 DNA sequence: TGTGCCAGCAGTATGTTGGCGAGACGGGAAAATTCACCCCTCCACTTT. V gene TRBV27 combines with J gene TRBJ1-6; the D is unclear. The V end lost 5 bases, the J end lost 7 bases, and 18 bases lay between the germline ends. The CDR3 spans 16 residues. Germline values: CDR1 MNHEY, CDR2 SMNVEV (reference sequence).

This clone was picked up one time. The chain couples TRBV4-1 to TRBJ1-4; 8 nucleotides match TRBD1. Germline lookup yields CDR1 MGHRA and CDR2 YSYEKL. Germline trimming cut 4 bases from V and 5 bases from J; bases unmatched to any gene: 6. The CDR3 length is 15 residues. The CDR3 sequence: CASSPMTGVNEKLFF. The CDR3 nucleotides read TGCGCCAGCAGCCCAATGACAGGGGTAAATGAAAAACTGTTTTTT.

The CDR3 reads CASSPPIGGNGANVLTF. CDR3 sequence (DNA): TGTGCCAGCAGTCCCCCCATAGGAGGGAACGGGGCCAACGTCCTGACTTTC. The V and J genes are TRBV6-6 and TRBJ2-6; D is possibly TRBD2 (6 bases). CDR1 and CDR2 (germline): MNHNY, SVGAGI (reference sequence). V was trimmed by 5 bases and J by 4 bases, leaving 18 bases between them. This CDR3 region has 17 residues.

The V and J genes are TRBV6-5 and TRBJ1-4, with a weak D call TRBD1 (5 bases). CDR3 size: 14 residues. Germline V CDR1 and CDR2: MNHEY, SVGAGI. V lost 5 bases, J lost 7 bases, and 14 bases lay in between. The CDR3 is CASSPRGGSEKLFF. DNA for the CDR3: TGTGCCAGCAGTCCTCGGGGGGGAAGTGAAAAACTGTTTTTT.

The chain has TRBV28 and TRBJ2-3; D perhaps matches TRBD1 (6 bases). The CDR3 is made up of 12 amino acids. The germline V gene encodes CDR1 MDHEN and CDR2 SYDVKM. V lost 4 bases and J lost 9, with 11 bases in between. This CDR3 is CASSSRTVTQYF. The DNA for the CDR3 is TGTGCCAGCAGTTCCCGGACAGTCACGCAGTATTTT.

As DNA, the CDR3 is TGTGCCAGCAGCCCCCGGGAGGGGGGCTACACCTTC. It is translated as CASSPREGGYTF. The chain couples TRBV3-1 (or the pseudogene TRBV3-2) to TRBJ1-2; the D gene is possibly TRBD1 (5 bases). The V gene's germline CDR1 is LGHDT and CDR2 YNNKEL (reference sequence). The CDR3 extends over 12 amino acids. V was clipped by 4 bases and J by 8 bases, with 11 bases between them.

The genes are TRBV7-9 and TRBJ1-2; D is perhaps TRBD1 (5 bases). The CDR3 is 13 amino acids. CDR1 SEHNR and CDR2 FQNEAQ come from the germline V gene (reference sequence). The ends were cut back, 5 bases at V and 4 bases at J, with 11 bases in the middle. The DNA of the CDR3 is TGTGCCAGCAGCCTAGACAGTACCTATGGCTACACCTTC. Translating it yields CASSLDSTYGYTF.

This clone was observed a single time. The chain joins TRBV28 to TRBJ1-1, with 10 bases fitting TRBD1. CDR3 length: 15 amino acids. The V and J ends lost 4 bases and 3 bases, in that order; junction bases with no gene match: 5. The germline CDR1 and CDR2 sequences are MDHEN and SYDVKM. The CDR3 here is CASSSTGTGDTEAFF. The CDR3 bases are TGTGCCAGCAGTTCCACCGGGACAGGGGACACTGAAGCTTTCTTT.

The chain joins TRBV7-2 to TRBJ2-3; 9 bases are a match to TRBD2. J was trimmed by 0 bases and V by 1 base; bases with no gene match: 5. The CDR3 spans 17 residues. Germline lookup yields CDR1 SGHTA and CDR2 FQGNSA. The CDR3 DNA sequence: TGTGCCAGCAGCTTAGGGGCTAGCGGGGCTAGCACAGATACGCAGTATTTT. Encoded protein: CASSLGASGASTDTQYF.

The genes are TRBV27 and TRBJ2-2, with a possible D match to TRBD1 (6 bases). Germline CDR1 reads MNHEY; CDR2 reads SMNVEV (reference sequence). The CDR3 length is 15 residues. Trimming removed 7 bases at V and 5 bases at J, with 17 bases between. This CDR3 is CASTRWQTGTGELFF. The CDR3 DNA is TGTGCCAGCACTCGGTGGCAAACAGGGACCGGGGAGCTGTTTTTT.

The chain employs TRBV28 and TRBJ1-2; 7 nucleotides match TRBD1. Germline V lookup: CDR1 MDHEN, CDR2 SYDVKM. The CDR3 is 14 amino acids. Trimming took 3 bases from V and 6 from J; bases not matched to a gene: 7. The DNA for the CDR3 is TGTGCCAGCAGTTTTGGACAGGCCCTACATGGCTACACCTTC. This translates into CASSFGQALHGYTF.

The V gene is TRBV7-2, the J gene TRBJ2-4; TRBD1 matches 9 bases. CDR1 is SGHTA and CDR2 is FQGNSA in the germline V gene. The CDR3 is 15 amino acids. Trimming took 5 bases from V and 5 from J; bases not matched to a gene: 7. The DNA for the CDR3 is TGTGCCAGCAGCGCCGGACAGGGGAGGCAAAACATTCAGTACTTC. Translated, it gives CASSAGQGRQNIQYF.